Listed here are 10 T cell receptor beta chains from one sample, sequenced in a study of blood T cells in healthy people across ages. For the second PCR, which ran for about 7 to 11 cycles, a sample-barcoded 5' primer and a J-beta primer mix were used. From the 5' RACE reads, TCRdb called clonotypes with MiXCR, one entry per CDR3 protein. This table holds 650,000 to 1,000,000 distinct CDR3 sequences, 30% to 45% found once. Source material: blood. These receptors all come from a young man in good health.

In the case of this clonotype: A much bigger clone sits one base away, suggesting this may be a read error. V is TRBV20-1 and J is TRBJ2-1; 12 bases match TRBD1. The germline V gene has CDR1 DFQATT and CDR2 SNEGSKA (reference sequence). This CDR3 has 16 residues. The CDR3 DNA is TGCAGTGTTAGCGGTCGGGACAGGGGGCTCTACAAGGAGCAGTTCTTC. It yields the protein CSVSGRDRGLYKEQFF.

This clonotype was counted between two and nine times. The chain couples TRBV19 to TRBJ2-1, with D perhaps being TRBD1 or TRBD2 (5 bases each). With 6 bases removed from V and 4 bases from J, the gap between germline ends came to 13 bases. From germline, CDR1 is LNHDA and CDR2 SQIVND (reference sequence). This CDR3 contains 14 residues. The DNA for the CDR3 is TGTGCCAGTAGCTTACCCGAGGGGTACAATGAGCAGTTCTTC. Translation: CASSLPEGYNEQFF.

This clonotype has only a few counts. The J gene is TRBJ2-5, the V gene TRBV5-6, with TRBD2 matching over 7 bases. The CDR3 totals 17 residues. The germline V gene encodes CDR1 SGHDT and CDR2 YYEEEE. With 4 bases clipped from V and 3 bases from J, the junction kept 15 bases outside the gene matches. The CDR3 spells CASSGYTLAGVEETQYF. The DNA for the CDR3 is TGTGCCAGCAGCGGGTACACCTTGGCGGGGGTTGAAGAGACCCAGTACTTC.

The chain is built from TRBV12-3 or TRBV12-4 and TRBJ2-1; TRBD2 agrees at 7 bases. The CDR3 has 14 amino acids. The V segment lost 2 bases and the J segment 5 bases; nucleotides outside the gene matches: 3. CDR3 DNA: TGTGCCAGCAGTTTAAGCGGGGCTCACAATGAGCAGTTCTTC. It encodes CASSLSGAHNEQFF.

In the case of this clonotype: At one end the junction does not follow the germline gene, possibly because of a read error. Written as DNA, the CDR3 is TGCAGTGCTAGTAAAATTCAGGGGGCCGCAGATACGCGGTATTTT. It codes for CSASKIQGAADTRYF. This chain uses TRBV20-1 with TRBJ2-3; 8 positions agree with TRBD1. The CDR3 totals 15 residues. From germline, CDR1 is DFQATT and CDR2 SNEGSKA (reference sequence).

The table lists this clonotype with a few counts. The chain carries TRBV5-1 and TRBJ2-3, with 12 nucleotides matching TRBD2. CDR3 length equals 17 residues. Per the germline V gene, CDR1 is SGHRS and CDR2 is YFSETQ. V shed 0 bases, J shed 5 bases, and the junction held 7 bases outside the gene matches. The DNA of the CDR3 is TGCGCCAGCAGCTTGGTCCCTAGCGGGGGGGCGGTAGATACGCAGTATTTT. Its translation: CASSLVPSGGAVDTQYF.

Turning to this clonotype: One end of the junction does not line up with germline, which may come from a read error. This rearrangement joins TRBV7-9 to TRBJ2-5; D remains ambiguous. The germline V gene encodes CDR1 SEHNR and CDR2 FQNEAQ (reference sequence). The CDR3 totals 18 residues. CDR3 in amino acids: CANSLDSESTKTNNEQYF. CDR3 coding DNA: TGTGCCAACAGCCTAGATTCCGAGTCGACAAAAACCAACAATGAGCAGTACTTC.

This clonotype has just a few counts. The V and J genes are TRBV2 and TRBJ2-3; a possible D gene is TRBD2 (6 bases). V was clipped by 4 bases and J by 2 bases, with 10 bases between them. Germline CDR1 reads SNHLY; CDR2 reads FYNNEI. The CDR3 contains 14 residues. The CDR3 sequence: CASSGDWNTDTQYF. In DNA form, the CDR3 reads TGTGCCAGCAGTGGGGACTGGAACACAGATACGCAGTATTTT.

As to this clonotype: Germline and junction disagree at one end, which may indicate a read error. V usage is TRBV29-1 and J usage is TRBJ1-1, with D possibly matching TRBD1 (5 bases). CDR1 is SQVTM, CDR2 ANQGSEA, per germline. CDR3 length: 13 residues. The CDR3 nucleotides read TGCGGCGTGGAGACAGAAACCAACACTGAAGCTTTCTTT. Residues: CGVETETNTEAFF.

The chain carries TRBV2 and TRBJ1-2; D gene ambiguous. CDR3 size: 13 residues. CDR1 is SNHLY, CDR2 FYNNEI, per germline. Trimming cost V 6 bases and J 2 bases, with 10 bases left between them. The CDR3 DNA reads TGTGCCAGCAGGTCCGAGGTCAACTATGGCTACACCTTC. Translating it yields CASRSEVNYGYTF.